This T cell receptor beta chain was observed in a study of cytomegalovirus exposure and HLA in healthy donors. Findings of the study overall: Despite most TCR sequences being rare, some public TCRs occurred in many donors.

As regards this clone: Its antigen remains unidentified.

The study ran its PCR with 60 Vbeta and 13 Jbeta primers. The repertoire was sequenced with immunoSEQ multiplex PCR; TCRdb's copy has only in-frame clones and lacks some. This sample has about 83,000 clones, with 70% to 80% found just once. The CDR3 sequence is 16 residues long. Trimming stripped 2 bases from V and 1 base from J, with 11 bases between. In germline, CDR1 is MNHEY, CDR2 SVGAGI. The specimen sequenced was PBMCs. The receptor comes from a man aged 55 to 70 in good health and CMV-seronegative. The chain combines TRBV6-5 with TRBJ2-2; tentative D call: TRBD1 (5 bases). CDR3 in amino acids: CASSYGQGMNTGELFF. CDR3 DNA sequence: TGTGCCAGCAGTTACGGCCAGGGAATGAACACCGGGGAGCTGTTTTTT.